This record looks at one T cell receptor (beta chain) sequence and its context. The data belong to a study of blood T cell repertoires in COVID-19. Study-wide background: COVID-19 samples from acute and convalescent phases originated in the United States, Italy and Spain.

This CDR3 has 14 residues. Trimming stripped 4 bases from V and 2 bases from J, with 12 bases between. The V gene's germline CDR1 is SGDLS and CDR2 YYNGEE. Clones were read by immunoSEQ multiplex PCR, and TCRdb kept only the in-frame ones, dropping some. The top ten hold around 30% of the sample, which has some 250,000 clones, 80% to 85% seen once. The rearrangement uses TRBV9 and TRBJ1-2; perhaps TRBD1 as D (5 bases). Sample: peripheral blood. The TCR sequence derives from a man aged 35-49 years with acute or convalescent COVID-19. The CDR3 sequence: CASSPRQGNYGYTF. CDR3 in DNA: TGTGCCAGCAGCCCGAGGCAGGGAAACTATGGCTACACCTTC.